This T cell receptor beta chain was captured by sequencing in a study of T cell responses to AZD1222 COVID-19 vaccine. Clones were read by immunoSEQ multiplex PCR, and TCRdb kept only the in-frame ones, dropping some. The table lists hundreds of thousands of clones, approximately 94% of them singletons. Points on this clone: Its antigen is unidentified.

Study results and limitations: None of the repertoires were sampled until the peak T cell response had passed. There were mostly white British donors and more females than males, and clonal diversity was possibly underestimated.

The source is an adult in good health. Sequences were derived from peripheral blood, sampled on day 0 of MenACWY control vaccination.

The CDR3 sequence is CASSRELGPTETQYF. The DNA of the CDR3 is TGTGCCAGCAGTCGAGAACTAGGACCTACGGAGACCCAGTACTTC. This chain connects TRBV2 to TRBJ2-5, with D possibly TRBD2 on 5 matching bases. V lost 5 bases and J 5 bases, leaving 18 bases between the germline ends. CDR1 SNHLY and CDR2 FYNNEI come from the germline V gene. The CDR3 extends over 15 amino acids. Variable domain in full (rest from reference TRBV2 and TRBJ2-5): EPEVTQTPSHQVTQMGQEVILRCVPISNHLYFYWYRQILGQKVEFLVSFYNNEISEKSEIFDDQFSVERPDGSNFTLKIRSTKLEDSAMYFCASSRELGPTETQYFGPGTRLLVL.